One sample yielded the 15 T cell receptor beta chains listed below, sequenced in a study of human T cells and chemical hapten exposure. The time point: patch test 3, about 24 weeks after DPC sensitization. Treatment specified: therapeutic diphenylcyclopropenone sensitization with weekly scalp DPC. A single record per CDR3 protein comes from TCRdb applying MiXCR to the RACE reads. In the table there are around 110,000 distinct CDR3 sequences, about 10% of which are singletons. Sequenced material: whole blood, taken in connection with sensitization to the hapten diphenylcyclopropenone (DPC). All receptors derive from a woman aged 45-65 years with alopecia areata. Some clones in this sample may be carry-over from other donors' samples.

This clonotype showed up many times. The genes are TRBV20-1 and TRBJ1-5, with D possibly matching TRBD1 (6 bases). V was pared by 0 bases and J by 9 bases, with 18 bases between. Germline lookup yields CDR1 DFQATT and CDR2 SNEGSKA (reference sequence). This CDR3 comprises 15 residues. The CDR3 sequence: CSARDHRAGQRPQHF. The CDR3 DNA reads TGCAGTGCTAGAGATCACAGGGCAGGCCAACGGCCCCAGCATTTT.

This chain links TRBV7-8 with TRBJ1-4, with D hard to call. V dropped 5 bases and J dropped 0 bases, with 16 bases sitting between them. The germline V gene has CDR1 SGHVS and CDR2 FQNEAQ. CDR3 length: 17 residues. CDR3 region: CASSLKLPFATNEKLFF. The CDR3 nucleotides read TGTGCCAGCAGCCTCAAGCTCCCATTTGCAACTAATGAAAAACTGTTTTTT.

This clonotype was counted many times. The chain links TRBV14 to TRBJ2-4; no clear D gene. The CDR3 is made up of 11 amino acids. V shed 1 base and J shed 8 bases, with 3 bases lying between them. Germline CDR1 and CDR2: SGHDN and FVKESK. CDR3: CASSQADIQYF. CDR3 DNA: TGTGCCAGCAGCCAAGCAGACATTCAGTACTTC.

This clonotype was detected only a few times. CDR3 loop: CASSLRRGGRNTEAFF. DNA of the CDR3: TGTGCCAGCAGTTTGCGAAGGGGGGGCCGGAACACTGAAGCTTTCTTT. The rearrangement links TRBV28 to TRBJ1-1, with D perhaps TRBD1 (6 bases). The CDR3 sequence is 16 residues long. The V and J ends lost 3 bases and 1 base respectively, with 15 bases between them. CDR1 and CDR2 (germline): MDHEN, SYDVKM.

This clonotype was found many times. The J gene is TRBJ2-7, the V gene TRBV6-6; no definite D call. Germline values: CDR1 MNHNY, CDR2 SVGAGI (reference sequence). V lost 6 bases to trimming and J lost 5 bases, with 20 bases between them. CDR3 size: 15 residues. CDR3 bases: TGTGCCAGCAGGCTCCAGACTTGGGGAATCGACGAGCAGTACTTC. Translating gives CASRLQTWGIDEQYF.

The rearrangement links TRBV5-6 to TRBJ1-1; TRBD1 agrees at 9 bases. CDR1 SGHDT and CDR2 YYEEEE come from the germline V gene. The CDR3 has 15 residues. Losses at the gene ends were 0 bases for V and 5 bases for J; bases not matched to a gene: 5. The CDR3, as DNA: TGTGCCAGCAGCTTGGCCCGGGACAGGGAAACTGAAGCTTTCTTT. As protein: CASSLARDRETEAFF.

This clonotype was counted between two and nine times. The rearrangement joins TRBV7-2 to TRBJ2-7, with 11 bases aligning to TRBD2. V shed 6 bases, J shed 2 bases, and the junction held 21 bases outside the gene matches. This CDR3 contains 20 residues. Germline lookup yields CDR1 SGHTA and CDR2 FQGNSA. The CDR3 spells CASRPFTSGRTGGGPYEQYF. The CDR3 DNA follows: TGTGCCAGCAGACCCTTCACTAGCGGGAGAACCGGGGGGGGGCCCTACGAGCAGTACTTC.

The CDR3 DNA sequence: TGTGCCAGCAGCCGAGGGGAGTCCAATCAGCCCCAGCATTTT. Translation gives CASSRGESNQPQHF. V is TRBV4-2 and J is TRBJ1-5; D might be TRBD1 (5 bases). The CDR3 has 14 residues. V was cut by 4 bases and J by 3 bases, with 10 bases left in between. Germline loops: CDR1 LGHNA, CDR2 YNFKEQ.

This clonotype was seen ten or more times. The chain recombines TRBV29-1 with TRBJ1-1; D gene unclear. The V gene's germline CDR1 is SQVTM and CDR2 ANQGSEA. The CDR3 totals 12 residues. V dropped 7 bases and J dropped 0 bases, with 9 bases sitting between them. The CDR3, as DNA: TGCAGCGGCAGCTGGATGAACACTGAAGCTTTCTTT. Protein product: CSGSWMNTEAFF.

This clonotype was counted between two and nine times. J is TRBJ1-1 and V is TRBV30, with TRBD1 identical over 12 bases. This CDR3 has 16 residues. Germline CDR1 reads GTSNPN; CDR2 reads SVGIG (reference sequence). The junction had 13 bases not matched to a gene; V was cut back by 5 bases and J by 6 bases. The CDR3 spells CAWHTGTGGARAEAFF. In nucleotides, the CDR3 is TGTGCCTGGCATACCGGGACAGGGGGCGCGAGGGCTGAAGCTTTCTTT.

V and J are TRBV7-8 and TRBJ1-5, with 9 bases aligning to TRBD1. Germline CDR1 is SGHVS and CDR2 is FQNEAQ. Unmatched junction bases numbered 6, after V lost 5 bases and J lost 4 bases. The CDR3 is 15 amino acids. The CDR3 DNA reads TGTGCCAGCAGCCCGTGGACAGGGGCGAATCAGCCCCAGCATTTT. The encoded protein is CASSPWTGANQPQHF.

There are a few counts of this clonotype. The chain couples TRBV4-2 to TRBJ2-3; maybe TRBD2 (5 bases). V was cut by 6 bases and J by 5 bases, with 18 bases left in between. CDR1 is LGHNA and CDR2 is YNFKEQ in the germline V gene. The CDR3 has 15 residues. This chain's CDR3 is CASSWRRSAEDTQYF. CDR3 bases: TGTGCCAGCAGTTGGAGGCGGAGCGCCGAAGATACGCAGTATTTT.

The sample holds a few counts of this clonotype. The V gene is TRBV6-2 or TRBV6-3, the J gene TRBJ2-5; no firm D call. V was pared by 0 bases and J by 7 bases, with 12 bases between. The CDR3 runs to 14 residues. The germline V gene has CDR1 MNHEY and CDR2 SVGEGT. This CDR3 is CASSYSNTLGTQYF. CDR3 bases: TGTGCCAGCAGTTACTCGAATACCCTTGGGACCCAGTACTTC.

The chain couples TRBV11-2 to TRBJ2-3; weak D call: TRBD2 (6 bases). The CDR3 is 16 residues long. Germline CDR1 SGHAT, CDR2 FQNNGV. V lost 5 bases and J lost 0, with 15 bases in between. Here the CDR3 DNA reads TGTGCCAGCAGCCCAGGGATAGCGGCAAGCACAGATACGCAGTATTTT. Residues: CASSPGIAASTDTQYF.

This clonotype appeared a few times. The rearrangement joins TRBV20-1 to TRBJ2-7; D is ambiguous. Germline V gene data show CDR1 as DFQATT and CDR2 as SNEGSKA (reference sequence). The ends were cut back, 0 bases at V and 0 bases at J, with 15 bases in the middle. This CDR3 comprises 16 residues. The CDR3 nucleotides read TGCAGTGCTAGAGATGTGGCGCAACATAGCTCCTACGAGCAGTACTTC. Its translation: CSARDVAQHSSYEQYF.